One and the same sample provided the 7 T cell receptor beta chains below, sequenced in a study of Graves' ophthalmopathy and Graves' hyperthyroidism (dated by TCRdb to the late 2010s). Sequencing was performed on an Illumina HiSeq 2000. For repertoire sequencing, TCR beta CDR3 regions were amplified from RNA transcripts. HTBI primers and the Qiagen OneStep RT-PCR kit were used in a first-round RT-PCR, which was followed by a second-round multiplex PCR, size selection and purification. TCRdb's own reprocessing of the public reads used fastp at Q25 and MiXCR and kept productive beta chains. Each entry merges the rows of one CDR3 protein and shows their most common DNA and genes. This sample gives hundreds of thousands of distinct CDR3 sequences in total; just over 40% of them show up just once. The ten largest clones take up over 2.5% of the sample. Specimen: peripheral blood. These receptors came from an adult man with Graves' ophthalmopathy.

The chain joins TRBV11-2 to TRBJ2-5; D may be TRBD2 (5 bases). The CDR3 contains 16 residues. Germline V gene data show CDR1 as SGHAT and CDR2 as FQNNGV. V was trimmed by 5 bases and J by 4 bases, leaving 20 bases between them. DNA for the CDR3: TGTGCCAGCAGCCCGTATTCCCGAGGGTTGGGAGAGACCCAGTACTTC. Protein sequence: CASSPYSRGLGETQYF.

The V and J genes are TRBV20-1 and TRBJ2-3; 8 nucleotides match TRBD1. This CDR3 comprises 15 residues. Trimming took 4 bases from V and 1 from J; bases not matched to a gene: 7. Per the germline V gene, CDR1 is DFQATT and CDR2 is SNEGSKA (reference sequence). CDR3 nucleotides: TGCAGTGCTACCAAGACAGGGGAGGGCACAGATACGCAGTATTTT. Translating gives CSATKTGEGTDTQYF.

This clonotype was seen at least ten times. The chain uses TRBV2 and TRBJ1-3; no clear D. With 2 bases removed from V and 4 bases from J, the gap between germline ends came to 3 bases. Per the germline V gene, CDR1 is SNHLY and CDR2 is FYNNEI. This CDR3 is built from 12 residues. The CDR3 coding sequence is TGTGCCAGCAGTGAATACGGAAACACCATATATTTT. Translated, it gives CASSEYGNTIYF.

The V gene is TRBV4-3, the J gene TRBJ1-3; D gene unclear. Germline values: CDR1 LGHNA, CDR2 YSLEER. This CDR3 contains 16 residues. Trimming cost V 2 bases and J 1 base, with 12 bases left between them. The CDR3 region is CASSQPSSGSGNTIYF. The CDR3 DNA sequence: TGCGCCAGCAGCCAACCCTCTTCGGGGTCTGGAAACACCATATATTTT.

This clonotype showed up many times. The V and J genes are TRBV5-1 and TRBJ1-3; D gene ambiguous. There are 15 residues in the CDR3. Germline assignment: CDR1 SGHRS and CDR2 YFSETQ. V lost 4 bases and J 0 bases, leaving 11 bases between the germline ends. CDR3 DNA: TGCGCCAGCAGCGCCTTCGGAGTCTCTGGAAACACCATATATTTT. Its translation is CASSAFGVSGNTIYF. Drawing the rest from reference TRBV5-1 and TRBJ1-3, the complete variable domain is KAGVTQTPRYLIKTRGQQVTLSCSPISGHRSVSWYQQTPGQGLQFLFEYFSETQRNKGNFPGRFSGRQFSNSRSEMNVSTLELGDSALYLCASSAFGVSGNTIYFGEGSWLTVV.

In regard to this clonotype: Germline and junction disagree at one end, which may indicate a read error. The CDR3 bases are TGTGCCAGCAGCTGGGGACAGGGGGACGCGATTTTT. Translating it yields CASSWGQGDAIF. This rearrangement joins TRBV2 to TRBJ1-4; 11 bases are a match to TRBD1. This CDR3 has 12 amino acids. Germline CDR1 is SNHLY and CDR2 is FYNNEI.

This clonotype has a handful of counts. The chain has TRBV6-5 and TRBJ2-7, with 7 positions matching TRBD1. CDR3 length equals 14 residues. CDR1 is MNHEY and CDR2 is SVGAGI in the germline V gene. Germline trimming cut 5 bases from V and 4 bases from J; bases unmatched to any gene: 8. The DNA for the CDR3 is TGTGCCAGCAGTAAAACAGGGGTTACGTACGAGCAGTACTTC. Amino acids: CASSKTGVTYEQYF.